This T cell receptor beta chain is from a study of control samples from healthy donors and cancer patients. The ends were cut back, 2 bases at V and 5 bases at J, with 5 bases in the middle. CDR1 is SGHNT and CDR2 is YYREEE in the germline V gene (reference sequence). The CDR3 is 12 residues long. Measured with immunoSEQ multiplex PCR; TCRdb has only the in-frame clones, and not every one. The repertoire holds about 250,000 clones, with roughly 82% as singletons. This TCR came from a woman aged 55-70 years with lung cancer. Sequencing input: PBMCs. The chain carries TRBV5-4 and TRBJ2-1; D is undetermined. CDR3 DNA: TGTGCCAGCAGCTTACAGCACAATGAGCAGTTCTTC. It yields the protein CASSLQHNEQFF. Drawing the rest from reference TRBV5-4 and TRBJ2-1, the complete variable domain is ETGVTQSPTHLIKTRGQQVTLRCSSQSGHNTVSWYQQALGQGPQFIFQYYREEENGRGNFPPRFSGLQFPNYSSELNVNALELDDSALYLCASSLQHNEQFFGPGTRLTVL.